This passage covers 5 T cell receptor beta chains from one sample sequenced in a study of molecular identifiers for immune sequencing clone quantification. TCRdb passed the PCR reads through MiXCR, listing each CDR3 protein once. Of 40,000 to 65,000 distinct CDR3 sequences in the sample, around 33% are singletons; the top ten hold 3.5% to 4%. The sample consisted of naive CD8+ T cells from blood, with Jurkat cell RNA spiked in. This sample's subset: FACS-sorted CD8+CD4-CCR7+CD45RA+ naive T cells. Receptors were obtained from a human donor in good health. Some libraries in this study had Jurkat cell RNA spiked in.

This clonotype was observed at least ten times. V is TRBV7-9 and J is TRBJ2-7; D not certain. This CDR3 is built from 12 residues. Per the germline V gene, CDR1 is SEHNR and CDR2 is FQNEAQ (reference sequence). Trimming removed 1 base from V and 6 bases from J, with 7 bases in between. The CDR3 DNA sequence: TGTGCCAGCAGCTTAGGCACGGGCGAGCAGTACTTC. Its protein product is CASSLGTGEQYF.

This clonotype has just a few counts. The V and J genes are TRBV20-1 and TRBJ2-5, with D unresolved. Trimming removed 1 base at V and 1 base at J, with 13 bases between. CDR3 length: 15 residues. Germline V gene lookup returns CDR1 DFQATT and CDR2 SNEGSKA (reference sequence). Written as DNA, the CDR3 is TGCAGTGCTAGAGGGGCACGGCAGATCCAAGAGACCCAGTACTTC. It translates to CSARGARQIQETQYF.

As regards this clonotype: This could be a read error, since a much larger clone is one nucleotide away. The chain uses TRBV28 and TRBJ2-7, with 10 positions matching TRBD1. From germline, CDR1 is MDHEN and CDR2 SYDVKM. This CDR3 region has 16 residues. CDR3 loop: CASSPYYRDRGLELYF. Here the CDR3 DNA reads TGTGCCAGCAGCCCATACTACCGGGACAGGGGCCTGGAGCTGTACTTC.

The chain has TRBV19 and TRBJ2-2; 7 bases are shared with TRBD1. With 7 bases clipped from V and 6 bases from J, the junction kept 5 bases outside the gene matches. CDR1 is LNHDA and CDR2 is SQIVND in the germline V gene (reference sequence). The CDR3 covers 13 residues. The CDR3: CASTWQGAGELFF. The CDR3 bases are TGTGCCAGTACGTGGCAGGGGGCCGGGGAGCTGTTTTTT.

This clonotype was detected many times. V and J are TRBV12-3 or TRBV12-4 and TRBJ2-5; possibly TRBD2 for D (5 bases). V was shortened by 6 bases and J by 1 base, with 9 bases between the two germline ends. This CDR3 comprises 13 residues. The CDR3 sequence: CASRVRGQETQYF. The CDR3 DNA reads TGTGCCAGCAGGGTACGGGGCCAAGAGACCCAGTACTTC.